The source of this T cell receptor beta chain is a study of blood T cells in healthy people across ages. The junction had 8 bases not matched to a gene; V was cut back by 3 bases and J by 2 bases. The CDR3 sequence is 17 residues long. From germline, CDR1 is KGHDR and CDR2 SFDVKD. A second 7 to 11 cycle PCR used barcoded and J-beta primers. TCRdb re-analysed the 5' RACE reads in MiXCR, keeping a single row per CDR3 protein. The repertoire holds 1.5 million to 1.8 million distinct CDR3 sequences, with 40% to 45% as singletons. Samples each yielded at least 5 micrograms of total RNA. Sequenced input: blood. The chain joins TRBV24-1 to TRBJ2-2; 7 bases fit TRBD2. The receptor's source is a woman under 30 in good health. CDR3 amino acids: CATSDHVGTTNTGELFF. DNA of the CDR3: TGTGCCACCAGTGATCATGTGGGGACTACTAACACCGGGGAGCTGTTTTTT.